This TCR beta chain was sequenced for a study of human T cells and chemical hapten exposure. Overall study results and limits: Alopecia affecting every donor means their immune response may not match healthy people's.

The time point: pre-sensitization, week 0. Treatment given: therapeutic diphenylcyclopropenone sensitization with weekly scalp DPC. In regard to this clonotype: Its antigen is still unknown.

TCRdb reprocessed the RACE reads via MiXCR and lists one record per CDR3 protein. This sample has 280,000 or so distinct CDR3 sequences, with roughly 7.4% found just once. In germline, CDR1 is SEHNR, CDR2 FQNEAQ (reference sequence). Between the trimmed V and J ends, which lost 0 bases and 3 bases, there was a span of 16 bases. CDR3 size: 17 residues. This chain links TRBV7-9 with TRBJ2-3; D gene uncertain. Source: whole blood, taken in connection with sensitization to the hapten diphenylcyclopropenone (DPC). This sequence was found in a man younger than 30 with alopecia areata. Some clones in this sample may be carry-over from other donors' samples. In DNA form, the CDR3 reads TGTGCCAGCAGCTTAGCAGGGTCCTTATTGGGAACAGATACGCAGTATTTT. It specifies CASSLAGSLLGTDTQYF. Variable domain in full (rest from reference TRBV7-9 and TRBJ2-3): DTGVSQNPRHKITKRGQNVTFRCDPISEHNRLYWYRQTLGQGPEFLTYFQNEAQLEKSRLLSDRFSAERPKGSFSTLEIQRTEQGDSAMYLCASSLAGSLLGTDTQYFGPGTRLTVL.